This TCR beta chain was retrieved from a study of control samples from healthy donors and cancer patients. The germline V gene encodes CDR1 GTSNPN and CDR2 SVGIG (reference sequence). V was pared by 1 base and J by 5 bases, with 8 bases between. This CDR3 contains 13 residues. The table came from immunoSEQ multiplex PCR; TCRdb's copy has only in-frame clones and leaves some out. This sample has about 100,000 clones, with roughly 87% found just once. This TCR was recovered from a woman aged 45 to 65 in good health. The chain joins TRBV30 to TRBJ1-4; no firm D call. The sample consisted of blood. The CDR3 sequence is CAWSEQINEKLFF. The CDR3 region has the DNA TGTGCCTGGAGTGAACAGATAAATGAAAAACTGTTTTTT. Full variable domain (outside the CDR3, taken from reference TRBV30 and TRBJ1-4): SQTIHQWPATLVQPVGSPLSLECTVEGTSNPNLYWYRQAAGRGLQLLFYSVGIGQISSEVPQNLSASRPQDRQFILSSKKLLLSDSGFYLCAWSEQINEKLFFGSGTQLSVL.